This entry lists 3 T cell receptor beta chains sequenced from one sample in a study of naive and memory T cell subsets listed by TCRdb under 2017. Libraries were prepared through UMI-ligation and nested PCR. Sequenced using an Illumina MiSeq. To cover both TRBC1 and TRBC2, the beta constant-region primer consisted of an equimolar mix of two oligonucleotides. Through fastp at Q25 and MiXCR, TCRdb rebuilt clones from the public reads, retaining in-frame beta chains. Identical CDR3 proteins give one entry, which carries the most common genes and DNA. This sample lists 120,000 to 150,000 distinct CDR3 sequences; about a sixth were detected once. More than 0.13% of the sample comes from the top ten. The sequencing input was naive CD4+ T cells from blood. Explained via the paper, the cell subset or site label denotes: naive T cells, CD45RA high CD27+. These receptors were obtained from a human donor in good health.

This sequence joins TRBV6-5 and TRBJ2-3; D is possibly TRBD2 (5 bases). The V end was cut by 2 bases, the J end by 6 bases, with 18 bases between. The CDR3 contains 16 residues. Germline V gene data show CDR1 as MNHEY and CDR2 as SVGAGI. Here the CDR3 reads CASSYGRGSGWDTQYF. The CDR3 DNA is TGTGCCAGCAGTTACGGACGAGGGAGTGGTTGGGATACGCAGTATTTT.

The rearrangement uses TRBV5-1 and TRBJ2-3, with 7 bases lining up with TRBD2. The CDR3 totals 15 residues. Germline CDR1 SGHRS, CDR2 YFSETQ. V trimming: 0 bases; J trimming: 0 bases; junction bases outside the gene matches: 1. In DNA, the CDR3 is TGCGCCAGCAGCTTGGGCGGGAGAAGCACAGATACGCAGTATTTT. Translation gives CASSLGGRSTDTQYF.

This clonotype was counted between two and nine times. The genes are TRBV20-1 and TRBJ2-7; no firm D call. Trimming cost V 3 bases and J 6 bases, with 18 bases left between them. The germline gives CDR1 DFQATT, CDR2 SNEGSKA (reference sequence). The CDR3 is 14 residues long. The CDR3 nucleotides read TGCAGTGCTAGGCCCCCCCCCGCGGCCCGCGAGCAGTACTTC. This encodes CSARPPPAAREQYF.